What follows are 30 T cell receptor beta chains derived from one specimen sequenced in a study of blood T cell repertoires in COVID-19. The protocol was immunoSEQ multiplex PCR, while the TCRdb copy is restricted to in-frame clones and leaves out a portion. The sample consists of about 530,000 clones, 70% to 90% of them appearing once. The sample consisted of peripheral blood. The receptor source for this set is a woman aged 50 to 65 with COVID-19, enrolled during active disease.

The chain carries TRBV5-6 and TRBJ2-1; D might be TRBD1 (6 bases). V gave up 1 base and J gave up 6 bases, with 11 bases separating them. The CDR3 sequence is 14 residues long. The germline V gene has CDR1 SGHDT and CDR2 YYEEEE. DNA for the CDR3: TGTGCCAGCAGCTTGTCGGACAGTCCCAATGAGCAGTTCTTC. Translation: CASSLSDSPNEQFF.

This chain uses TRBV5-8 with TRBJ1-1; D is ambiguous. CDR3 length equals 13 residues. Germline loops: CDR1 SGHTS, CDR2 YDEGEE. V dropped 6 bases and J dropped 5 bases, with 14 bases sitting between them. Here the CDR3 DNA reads TGTGCCAGCACCAAGCACCCGAGGACTGAAGCTTTCTTT. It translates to CASTKHPRTEAFF.

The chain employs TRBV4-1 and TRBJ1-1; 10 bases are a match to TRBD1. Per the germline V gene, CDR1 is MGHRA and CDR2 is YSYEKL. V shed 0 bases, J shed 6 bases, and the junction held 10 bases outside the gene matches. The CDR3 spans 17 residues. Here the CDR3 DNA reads TGCGCCAGCAGCCAAGATCGATTGGGTGACAGGGGGCCTGAAGCTTTCTTT. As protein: CASSQDRLGDRGPEAFF.

The CDR3 loop is CASSPGRGGIGELFF. The DNA of the CDR3 is TGCGCCAGCAGCCCCGGAAGGGGCGGGATCGGGGAGCTGTTTTTT. The V call is TRBV5-1, the J call TRBJ2-2, with a tentative D call TRBD2 (6 bases). This CDR3 is built from 15 residues. Germline-derived CDR1 and CDR2 are SGHRS and YFSETQ. Trimming removed 4 bases at V and 7 bases at J, with 17 bases between.

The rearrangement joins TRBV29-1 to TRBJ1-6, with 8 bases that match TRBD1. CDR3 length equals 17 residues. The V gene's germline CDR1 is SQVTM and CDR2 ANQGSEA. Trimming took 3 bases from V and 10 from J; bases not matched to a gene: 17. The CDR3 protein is CSVDERVNRGKESPLHF. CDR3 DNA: TGCAGCGTTGATGAGAGGGTCAACAGGGGGAAAGAGTCACCCCTCCACTTT. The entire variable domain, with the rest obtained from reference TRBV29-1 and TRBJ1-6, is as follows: SAVISQKPSRDICQRGTSLTIQCQVDSQVTMMFWYRQQPGQSLTLIATANQGSEATYESGFVIDKFPISRPNLTFSTLTVSNMSPEDSSIYLCSVDERVNRGKESPLHFGNGTRLTVT.

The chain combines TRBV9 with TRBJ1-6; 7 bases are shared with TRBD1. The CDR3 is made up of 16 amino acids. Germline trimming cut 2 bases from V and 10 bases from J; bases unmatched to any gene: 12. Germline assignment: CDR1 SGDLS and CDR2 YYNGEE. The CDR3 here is CASSVLRDPGGSPLHF. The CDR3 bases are TGTGCCAGCAGCGTTCTCCGGGACCCAGGGGGATCACCCCTCCACTTT.

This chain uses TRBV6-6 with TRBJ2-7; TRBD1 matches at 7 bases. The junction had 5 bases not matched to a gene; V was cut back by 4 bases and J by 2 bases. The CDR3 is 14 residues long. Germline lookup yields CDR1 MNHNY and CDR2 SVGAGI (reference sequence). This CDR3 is CASSSGDSPYEQYF. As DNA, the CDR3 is TGTGCCAGCAGTTCCGGGGACAGTCCCTACGAGCAGTACTTC.

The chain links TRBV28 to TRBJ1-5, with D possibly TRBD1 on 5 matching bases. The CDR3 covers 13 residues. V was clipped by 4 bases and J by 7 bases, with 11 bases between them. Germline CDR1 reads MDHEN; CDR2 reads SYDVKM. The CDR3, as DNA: TGTGCCAGCAGTTGGGGCTTCGGGCAGCCCCAGCATTTT. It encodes CASSWGFGQPQHF. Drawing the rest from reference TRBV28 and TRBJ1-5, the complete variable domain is DVKVTQSSRYLVKRTGEKVFLECVQDMDHENMFWYRQDPGLGLRLIYFSYDVKMKEKGDIPEGYSVSREKKERFSLILESASTNQTSMYLCASSWGFGQPQHFGDGTRLSIL.

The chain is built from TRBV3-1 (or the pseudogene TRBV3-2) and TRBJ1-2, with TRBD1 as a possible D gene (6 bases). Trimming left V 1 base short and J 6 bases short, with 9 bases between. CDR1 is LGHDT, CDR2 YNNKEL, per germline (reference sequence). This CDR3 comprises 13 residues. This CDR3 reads CASSQGPGDGYTF. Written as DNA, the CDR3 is TGTGCCAGCAGCCAAGGGCCAGGGGATGGCTACACCTTC.

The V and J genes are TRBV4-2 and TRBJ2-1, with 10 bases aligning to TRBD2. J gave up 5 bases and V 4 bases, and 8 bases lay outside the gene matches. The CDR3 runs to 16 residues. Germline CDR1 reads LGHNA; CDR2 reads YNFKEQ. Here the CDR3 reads CASSRGLAGANNEQFF. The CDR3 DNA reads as TGTGCCAGCAGCCGCGGGCTAGCGGGGGCCAACAATGAGCAGTTCTTC.

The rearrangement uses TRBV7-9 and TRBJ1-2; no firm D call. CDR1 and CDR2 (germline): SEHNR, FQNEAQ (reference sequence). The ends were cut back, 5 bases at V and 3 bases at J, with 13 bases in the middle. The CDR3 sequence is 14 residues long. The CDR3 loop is CASSPEAAYYGYTF. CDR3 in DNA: TGTGCCAGCAGCCCCGAAGCCGCTTACTATGGCTACACCTTC.

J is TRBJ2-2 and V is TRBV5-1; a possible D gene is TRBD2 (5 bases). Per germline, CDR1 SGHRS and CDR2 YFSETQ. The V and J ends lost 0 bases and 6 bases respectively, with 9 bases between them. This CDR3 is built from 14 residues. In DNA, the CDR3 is TGCGCCAGCAGCTTGGCCGAGGGTTCCGGGGAGCTGTTTTTT. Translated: CASSLAEGSGELFF.

CDR3 region: CASTREEGVSGGYTF. The CDR3 coding sequence is TGTGCCAGCACCCGGGAGGAGGGCGTCTCGGGGGGCTACACCTTC. The chain employs TRBV21-1 and TRBJ1-2. TRBV21-1 is recorded as a pseudogene. This CDR3 is 15 amino acids long.

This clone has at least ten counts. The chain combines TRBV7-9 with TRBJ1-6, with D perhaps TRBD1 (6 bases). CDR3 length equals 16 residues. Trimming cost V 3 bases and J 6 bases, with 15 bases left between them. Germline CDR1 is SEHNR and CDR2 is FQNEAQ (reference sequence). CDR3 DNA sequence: TGTGCCAGCAGCTTGGGGACACAGGGTTTTAATTCACCCCTCCACTTT. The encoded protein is CASSLGTQGFNSPLHF. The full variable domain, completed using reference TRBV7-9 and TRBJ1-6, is DTGVSQNPRHKITKRGQNVTFRCDPISEHNRLYWYRQTLGQGPEFLTYFQNEAQLEKSRLLSDRFSAERPKGSFSTLEIQRTEQGDSAMYLCASSLGTQGFNSPLHFGNGTRLTVT.

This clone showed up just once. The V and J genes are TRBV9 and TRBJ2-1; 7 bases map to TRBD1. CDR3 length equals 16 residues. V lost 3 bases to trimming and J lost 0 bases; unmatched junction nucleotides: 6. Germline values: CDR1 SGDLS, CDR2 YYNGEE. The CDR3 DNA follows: TGTGCCAGCAGCGCCTACAGGGGTAGCTCCTACAATGAGCAGTTCTTC. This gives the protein CASSAYRGSSYNEQFF.

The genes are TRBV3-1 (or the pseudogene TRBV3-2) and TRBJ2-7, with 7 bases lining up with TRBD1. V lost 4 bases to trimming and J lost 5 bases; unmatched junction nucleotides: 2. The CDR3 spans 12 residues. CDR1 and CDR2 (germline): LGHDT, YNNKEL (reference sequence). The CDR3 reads CASSPGTDEQYF. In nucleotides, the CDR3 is TGTGCCAGCAGCCCCGGGACAGACGAGCAGTACTTC.

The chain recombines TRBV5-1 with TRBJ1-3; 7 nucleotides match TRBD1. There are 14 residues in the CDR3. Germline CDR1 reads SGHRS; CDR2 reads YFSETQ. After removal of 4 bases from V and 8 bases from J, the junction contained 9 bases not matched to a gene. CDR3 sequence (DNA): TGCGCCAGCAGCGGGGAGACAGGGTTGGACACCATATATTTT. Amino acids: CASSGETGLDTIYF. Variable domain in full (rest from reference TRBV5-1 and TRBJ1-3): KAGVTQTPRYLIKTRGQQVTLSCSPISGHRSVSWYQQTPGQGLQFLFEYFSETQRNKGNFPGRFSGRQFSNSRSEMNVSTLELGDSALYLCASSGETGLDTIYFGEGSWLTVV.

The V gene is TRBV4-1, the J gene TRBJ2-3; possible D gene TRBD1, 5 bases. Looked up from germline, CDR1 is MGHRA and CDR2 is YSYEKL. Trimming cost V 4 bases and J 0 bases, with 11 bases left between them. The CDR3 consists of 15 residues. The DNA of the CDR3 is TGCGCCAGCAGCCCCCGACAGCTTAGCACAGATACGCAGTATTTT. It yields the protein CASSPRQLSTDTQYF.

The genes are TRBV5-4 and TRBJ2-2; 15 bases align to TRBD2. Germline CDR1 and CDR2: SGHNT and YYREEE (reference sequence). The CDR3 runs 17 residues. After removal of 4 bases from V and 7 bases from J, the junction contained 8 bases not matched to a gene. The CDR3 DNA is TGTGCCAGCAGCCGTGGACTAGCGGGGGGGCTAGACGGGGAGCTGTTTTTT. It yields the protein CASSRGLAGGLDGELFF.

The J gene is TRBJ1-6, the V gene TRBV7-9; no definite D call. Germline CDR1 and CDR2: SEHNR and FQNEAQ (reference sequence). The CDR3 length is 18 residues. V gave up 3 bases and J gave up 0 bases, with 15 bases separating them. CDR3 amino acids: CASSFTVRRGSYNSPLHF. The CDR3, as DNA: TGTGCCAGCAGCTTTACGGTGAGAAGAGGCTCCTATAATTCACCCCTCCACTTT. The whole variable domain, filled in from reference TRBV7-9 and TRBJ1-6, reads DTGVSQNPRHKITKRGQNVTFRCDPISEHNRLYWYRQTLGQGPEFLTYFQNEAQLEKSRLLSDRFSAERPKGSFSTLEIQRTEQGDSAMYLCASSFTVRRGSYNSPLHFGNGTRLTVT.

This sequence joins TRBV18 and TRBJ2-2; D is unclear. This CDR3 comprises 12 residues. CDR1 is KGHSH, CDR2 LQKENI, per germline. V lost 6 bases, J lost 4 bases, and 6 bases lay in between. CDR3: CASSPFTGELFF. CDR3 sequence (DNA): TGTGCCAGCTCCCCTTTCACCGGGGAGCTGTTTTTT.

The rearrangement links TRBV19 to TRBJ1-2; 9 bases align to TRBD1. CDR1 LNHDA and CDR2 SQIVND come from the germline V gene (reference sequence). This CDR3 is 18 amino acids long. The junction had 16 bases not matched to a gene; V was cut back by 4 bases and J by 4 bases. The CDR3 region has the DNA TGTGCCAGTAGTACCCTCGGGACAGGGACTAAAAGGAGCTATGGCTACACCTTC. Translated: CASSTLGTGTKRSYGYTF.

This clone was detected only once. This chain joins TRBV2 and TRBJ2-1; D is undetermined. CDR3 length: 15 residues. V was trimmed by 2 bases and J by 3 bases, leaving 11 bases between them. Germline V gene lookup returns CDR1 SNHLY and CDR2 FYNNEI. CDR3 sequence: CASSERQTYYNEQFF. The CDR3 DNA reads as TGTGCCAGCAGTGAAAGACAAACCTACTACAATGAGCAGTTCTTC.

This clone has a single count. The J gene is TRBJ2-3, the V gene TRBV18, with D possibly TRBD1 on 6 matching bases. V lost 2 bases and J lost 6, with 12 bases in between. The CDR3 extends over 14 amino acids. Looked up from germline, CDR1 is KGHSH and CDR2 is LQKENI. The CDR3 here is CASSPLGQRDTQYF. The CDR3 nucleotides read TGTGCCAGCTCACCATTGGGACAACGGGATACGCAGTATTTT.

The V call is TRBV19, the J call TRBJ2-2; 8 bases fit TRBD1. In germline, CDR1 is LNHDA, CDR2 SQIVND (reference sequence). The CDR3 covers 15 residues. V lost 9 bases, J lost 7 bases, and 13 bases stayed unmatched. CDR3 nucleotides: TGTGCCAGCAACCCCTCGACAGGGGTAATCGGGGAGCTGTTTTTT. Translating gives CASNPSTGVIGELFF.

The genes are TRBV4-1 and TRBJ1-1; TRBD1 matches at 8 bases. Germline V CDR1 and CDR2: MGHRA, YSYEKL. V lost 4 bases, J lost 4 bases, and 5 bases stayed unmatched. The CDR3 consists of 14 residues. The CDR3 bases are TGCGCCAGCAGCCCTGGGGACAGGCCCACTGAAGCTTTCTTT. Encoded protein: CASSPGDRPTEAFF.

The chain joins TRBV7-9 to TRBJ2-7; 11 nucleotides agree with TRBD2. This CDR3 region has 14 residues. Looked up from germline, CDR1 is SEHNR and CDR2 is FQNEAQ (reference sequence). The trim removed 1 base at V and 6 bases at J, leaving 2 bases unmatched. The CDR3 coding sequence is TGTGCCAGCAGCTTAGGACTAGCGGGGACCGAGCAGTACTTC. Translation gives CASSLGLAGTEQYF.

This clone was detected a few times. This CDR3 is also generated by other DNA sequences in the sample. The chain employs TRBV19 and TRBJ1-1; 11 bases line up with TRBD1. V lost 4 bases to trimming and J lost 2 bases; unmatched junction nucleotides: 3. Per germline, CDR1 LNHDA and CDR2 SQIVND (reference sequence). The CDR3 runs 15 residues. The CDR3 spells CASSTGTGGNTEAFF. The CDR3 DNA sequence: TGTGCCAGTAGTACTGGGACAGGGGGAAACACTGAAGCTTTCTTT. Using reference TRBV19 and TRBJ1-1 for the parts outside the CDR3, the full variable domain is DGGITQSPKYLFRKEGQNVTLSCEQNLNHDAMYWYRQDPGQGLRLIYYSQIVNDFQKGDIAEGYSVSREKKESFPLTVTSAQKNPTAFYLCASSTGTGGNTEAFFGQGTRLTVV.

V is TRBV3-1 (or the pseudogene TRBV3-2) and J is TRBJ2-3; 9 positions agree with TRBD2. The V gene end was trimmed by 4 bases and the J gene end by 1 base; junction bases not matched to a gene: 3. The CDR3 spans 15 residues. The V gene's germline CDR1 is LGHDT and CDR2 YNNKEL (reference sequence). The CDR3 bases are TGTGCCAGCAGCCCAGCGGGGGGAGGCACAGATACGCAGTATTTT. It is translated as CASSPAGGGTDTQYF.

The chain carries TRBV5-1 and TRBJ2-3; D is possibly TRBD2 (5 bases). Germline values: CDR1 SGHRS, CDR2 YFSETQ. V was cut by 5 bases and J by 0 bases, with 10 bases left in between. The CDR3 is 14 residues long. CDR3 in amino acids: CASSSGVSTDTQYF. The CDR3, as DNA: TGCGCCAGCAGTTCCGGGGTAAGCACAGATACGCAGTATTTT.